This passage covers 32 T cell receptor beta chains from one sample sequenced in a study of beta chain features in type 1 diabetes (dated by TCRdb to 2017 to 2018). Receptors were amplified or captured by the immunoSEQ multiplex PCR assay. All of the isolated RNA was reverse transcribed with the High Capacity cDNA Reverse Transcription Kit, so expressed TCRB transcripts were sequenced. TCRdb limited this immuneACCESS table to in-frame rearrangements with V and J called. A share of clones is missing; checked studies link under half to unresolved V genes, and the rest is unexplained. Within this sample are hundreds of thousands of clones, with roughly 15% of them counted one time only. The top ten clones comprise approximately 6.7% of the sample. Sample: central memory CD4+ T cells from blood. The receptors stem from a man aged 25-40 years in good health.

In its sample, this clone was seen a few times. The V call is TRBV6-6, the J call TRBJ1-2, with D perhaps TRBD1 (6 bases). V lost 5 bases, J lost 7 bases, and 11 bases lay in between. CDR1 and CDR2 from the germline V gene are MNHNY and SVGAGI (reference sequence). This CDR3 has 12 amino acids. CDR3 region: CASSPRGGGYTF. DNA for the CDR3: TGTGCCAGCAGTCCCCGAGGGGGTGGCTACACCTTC.

The rearrangement joins TRBV7-2 to TRBJ2-5; D not resolved. The CDR3 covers 12 residues. CDR1 and CDR2 (germline): SGHTA, FQGNSA. The V gene lost 3 bases and the J gene lost 5 bases, with 7 bases spanning the gap. Written as DNA, the CDR3 is TGTGCCAGCAGCTTGGTGGGGGAGACCCAGTACTTC. The encoded protein is CASSLVGETQYF.

The table lists this clone with a count of one. The identical CDR3 is also encoded by other nucleotide sequences in the sample. The chain links TRBV9 to TRBJ1-1; no reliable D call. Germline V gene data show CDR1 as SGDLS and CDR2 as YYNGEE. Trimming removed 4 bases at V and 1 base at J, with 8 bases between. This CDR3 has 13 residues. The CDR3 loop is CASSPRPNTEAFF. The CDR3 coding sequence is TGTGCCAGCAGCCCACGACCGAACACTGAAGCTTTCTTT.

This clone turned up a few times. As the CDR3 is not closed by the conserved phenylalanine or tryptophan, this likely results from a read error. The DNA is left out, because the CDR3 cannot be placed on it with certainty; the CDR3 is given as TCRdb lists it. The gene calls are TRBV20-1 and TRBJ1-1; TRBD1, the table's D call, was not compared with the DNA. Germline CDR1 DFQATT, CDR2 SNEGSKA (reference sequence). The CDR3 numbers 11 amino acids, ends counted. The CDR3 sequence is CSGLEGDRLRT.

The J gene is TRBJ2-4, the V gene TRBV4-3, with 9 bases fitting TRBD2. Germline V lookup: CDR1 LGHNA, CDR2 YSLEER. J lost 8 bases, V lost 0 bases, and 8 bases had no gene match. The CDR3 contains 16 residues. The CDR3 loop is CASSQEAGGGGYIQYF. The CDR3 DNA sequence: TGCGCCAGCAGCCAAGAAGCGGGAGGAGGGGGGTACATTCAGTACTTC.

This clone has a handful of counts. This may be a read error: a much more frequent sequence differs by one nucleotide. This chain joins TRBV7-2 and TRBJ1-1; D unclear. Germline CDR1 is SGHTA and CDR2 is FQGNSA. The V end was cut by 4 bases, the J end by 3 bases, with 3 bases between. The CDR3 is made up of 11 amino acids. The CDR3 DNA sequence: TGTGCCAGCAGCTCGCACACTGAAGCTTTCTTT. It is translated as CASSSHTEAFF.

Only a few counts were recorded for this clone. The chain has TRBV5-4 and TRBJ2-3; 10 nucleotides agree with TRBD2. The J segment lost 6 bases and the V segment lost 4 bases, leaving 5 bases of the junction unmatched. In germline, CDR1 is SGHNT, CDR2 YYREEE (reference sequence). The CDR3 covers 14 residues. The CDR3 sequence is CASSPGTSEDTQYF. CDR3 sequence (DNA): TGTGCCAGCAGCCCCGGGACTAGCGAGGATACGCAGTATTTT.

This clone was seen a handful of times. The chain couples TRBV29-1 to TRBJ2-6; 12 bases agree with TRBD1. With 4 bases clipped from V and 4 bases from J, the junction kept 2 bases outside the gene matches. The germline V gene has CDR1 SQVTM and CDR2 ANQGSEA. This CDR3 comprises 15 residues. The CDR3 is CSVGDRGPGANVLTF. CDR3 DNA: TGCAGCGTTGGGGACAGGGGGCCCGGGGCCAACGTCCTGACTTTC.

This clone appeared a few times. The chain uses TRBV25-1 and TRBJ1-3; no definite D call. CDR3 size: 15 residues. Trimming took off 1 base at V and 4 bases at J, with 11 bases between the two ends. Germline CDR1 reads MGHDK; CDR2 reads SYGVNS. CDR3: CASSELLGKGNTIYF. In DNA, the CDR3 is TGTGCCAGCAGTGAATTGTTGGGGAAGGGAAACACCATATATTTT.

This clone was detected a few times. J is TRBJ2-1 and V is TRBV2; D gene unclear. V lost 8 bases to trimming and J lost 5 bases, with 19 bases between them. The CDR3 consists of 15 residues. Germline lookup yields CDR1 SNHLY and CDR2 FYNNEI. CDR3 in DNA: TGTGCCAGCGTTAAGGACCGGACGTCAAACAATGAGCAGTTCTTC. Translation: CASVKDRTSNNEQFF.

A few counts support this clone. The chain joins TRBV7-6 to TRBJ2-5, with D possibly matching TRBD2 (5 bases). Germline V gene data show CDR1 as SGHVS and CDR2 as FNYEAQ. V lost 7 bases and J 2 bases, leaving 17 bases between the germline ends. The CDR3 is made up of 15 amino acids. The chain's CDR3 is CASTHRGQKQETQYF. Here the CDR3 DNA reads TGTGCCAGCACCCACAGAGGGCAGAAGCAAGAGACCCAGTACTTC. Full variable domain (outside the CDR3, taken from reference TRBV7-6 and TRBJ2-5): GAGVSQSPRYKVTKRGQDVALRCDPISGHVSLYWYRQALGQGPEFLTYFNYEAQQDKSGLPNDRFSAERPEGSISTLTIQRTEQRDSAMYRCASTHRGQKQETQYFGPGTRLLVL.

This clone was detected a few times. This chain connects TRBV2 to TRBJ1-2; D not resolved. In germline, CDR1 is SNHLY, CDR2 FYNNEI. The CDR3 runs 13 residues. V gave up 4 bases and J gave up 2 bases, with 8 bases separating them. CDR3 in DNA: TGTGCCAGCAGTGCCACGTTGAACTATGGCTACACCTTC. As protein: CASSATLNYGYTF.

V and J are TRBV19 and TRBJ1-2, with unresolved D. The CDR3 runs to 13 residues. The V and J ends lost 2 bases and 4 bases respectively, with 8 bases between them. Germline V gene lookup returns CDR1 LNHDA and CDR2 SQIVND (reference sequence). In DNA form, the CDR3 reads TGTGCCAGTAGTATACCGGGCTCCTATGGCTACACCTTC. Its translation is CASSIPGSYGYTF.

The gene calls are TRBV6-1 and TRBJ2-1; 12 positions agree with TRBD2. Germline trimming cut 6 bases from V and 4 bases from J; bases unmatched to any gene: 4. CDR1 MNHNS and CDR2 SASEGT come from the germline V gene. The CDR3 contains 15 residues. CDR3 nucleotides: TGTGCCAGCAGAAGGACTAGCGGGAAATACAATGAGCAGTTCTTC. Its protein is CASRRTSGKYNEQFF.

This sequence joins TRBV11-3 and TRBJ2-7; 11 positions match TRBD2. Per germline, CDR1 SGHNT and CDR2 YENEEA. There are 14 residues in the CDR3. Trimming at V came to 6 bases and at J to 4 bases, leaving 5 bases not matched to a gene. The CDR3 coding sequence is TGTGCCAGCAGACCTAGCGGGAGGTCGTACGAGCAGTACGTC. It translates to CASRPSGRSYEQYV.

This clone has a handful of counts. This chain links TRBV5-1 with TRBJ2-3; no clear D. From germline, CDR1 is SGHRS and CDR2 YFSETQ. This CDR3 has 15 amino acids. V dropped 0 bases and J dropped 0 bases, with 8 bases sitting between them. The CDR3 here is CASSLDASSTDTQYF. The CDR3 DNA reads as TGCGCCAGCAGCTTGGATGCCAGTAGCACAGATACGCAGTATTTT.

CDR3 nucleotide sequence: TGTGCCAGCTCACCAGGGAACAGGGGGCCCGAGCAGTACTTC. It encodes CASSPGNRGPEQYF. J is TRBJ2-7 and V is TRBV18; 9 bases are shared with TRBD1. V shed 2 bases and J 6 bases; nucleotides not matched to a gene: 5. CDR1 is KGHSH and CDR2 is LQKENI in the germline V gene. The CDR3 spans 14 residues.

V gene TRBV7-9 combines with J gene TRBJ2-7; 7 bases line up with TRBD1. The CDR3 runs 14 residues. The germline CDR1 and CDR2 sequences are SEHNR and FQNEAQ (reference sequence). The ends lost 3 bases at V and 4 bases at J; junction bases unmatched: 6. The CDR3 bases are TGTGCCAGCAGCTTGACAGGGCTAGGGTACGAGCAGTACTTC. Translating gives CASSLTGLGYEQYF.

This clone was seen ten or more times. The chain combines TRBV10-3 with TRBJ1-6; no definite D call. Per the germline V gene, CDR1 is ENHRY and CDR2 is SYGVKD. The CDR3 loop spans 12 amino acids. V lost 3 bases and J lost 9, with 6 bases in between. The CDR3 spells CAISDESSPLHF. The CDR3 DNA reads TGTGCCATCAGTGATGAGAGTTCACCCCTCCACTTT.

This clone came up once. The chain uses TRBV7-2 and TRBJ2-7; D may be TRBD2 (5 bases). The germline CDR1 and CDR2 sequences are SGHTA and FQGNSA. Trimming cost V 5 bases and J 0 bases, with 11 bases left between them. The CDR3 loop spans 14 amino acids. The CDR3: CASSPAGGSYEQYV. The CDR3 coding sequence is TGTGCCAGCAGCCCGGCGGGTGGCTCCTACGAGCAGTACGTC.

The chain has TRBV6-1 and TRBJ2-3; TRBD1 matches at 9 bases. V shed 7 bases and J 0 bases; nucleotides not matched to a gene: 5. The CDR3 extends over 15 amino acids. The germline CDR1 and CDR2 sequences are MNHNS and SASEGT. In DNA, the CDR3 is TGTGCCAGCACCCAAACAGGGGGCAGCACAGATACGCAGTATTTT. Translating gives CASTQTGGSTDTQYF.

This clone came up a few times. V usage is TRBV5-6 and J usage is TRBJ2-3; D not resolved. V lost 7 bases to trimming and J lost 6 bases, with 9 bases between them. Germline CDR1 reads SGHDT; CDR2 reads YYEEEE. The CDR3 consists of 11 residues. For the CDR3, the DNA is TGTGCCAGCGGAAGAGTGGATACGCAGTATTTT. Its translation: CASGRVDTQYF.

The J gene is TRBJ1-2, the V gene TRBV19; no definite D call. The CDR3 is made up of 15 amino acids. V was cut by 3 bases and J by 2 bases, with 13 bases left in between. Germline CDR1 and CDR2: LNHDA and SQIVND (reference sequence). The CDR3 bases are TGTGCCAGTAGTATTCTCAGAGGCGAGAACTATGGCTACACCTTC. Protein sequence: CASSILRGENYGYTF.

This clone was counted between two and nine times. The chain carries TRBV2 and TRBJ2-3, with 9 positions matching TRBD2. CDR1 and CDR2 from the germline V gene are SNHLY and FYNNEI. The V segment lost 3 bases and the J segment 5 bases; nucleotides outside the gene matches: 6. This CDR3 has 15 residues. In DNA, the CDR3 is TGTGCCAGCAGTGAGGCGGGGGGGCGTATAGATACGCAGTATTTT. This codes for CASSEAGGRIDTQYF.

The chain uses TRBV28 and TRBJ2-5; D unclear. Trimming cost V 6 bases and J 4 bases, with 6 bases left between them. Germline assignment: CDR1 MDHEN and CDR2 SYDVKM. The length of the CDR3 is 11 residues. This chain's CDR3 is CASRLIETQYF. In nucleotides, the CDR3 is TGTGCCAGCAGACTTATAGAGACCCAGTACTTC.

This clone was counted between two and nine times. The chain combines TRBV27 with TRBJ1-2, with 8 bases that match TRBD1. J gave up 7 bases and V 3 bases, and 4 bases lay outside the gene matches. Germline V gives CDR1 MNHEY, CDR2 SMNVEV (reference sequence). CDR3 length: 13 residues. The CDR3 DNA reads TGTGCCAGCAGTTTTCAGGGGGCAGGTGGCTACACCTTC. Amino acids: CASSFQGAGGYTF.

This clone was seen a handful of times. This chain connects TRBV6-6 to TRBJ1-2; weak D call: TRBD1 (5 bases). CDR3 length: 14 amino acids. V was clipped by 9 bases and J by 0 bases, with 14 bases between them. Germline V CDR1 and CDR2: MNHNY, SVGAGI (reference sequence). The CDR3 nucleotides read TGTGCCAGTGAACAGGCATTAGCTAACTATGGCTACACCTTC. Protein: CASEQALANYGYTF.

A word on this clone: Within the sample, other DNA sequences also encode this same CDR3. This chain uses TRBV7-2 with TRBJ2-7; D remains unclear. V gave up 4 bases and J gave up 4 bases, with 8 bases separating them. The CDR3 totals 12 residues. Per germline, CDR1 SGHTA and CDR2 FQGNSA. As DNA, the CDR3 is TGTGCCAGCAGCTCGTCCAGGTACGAGCAGTACTTC. It yields the protein CASSSSRYEQYF.

A remark on this clone: The sample holds other DNA sequences that translate to the same CDR3. The V and J genes are TRBV7-2 and TRBJ1-1; D is unclear. The germline V and J ends were trimmed by 1 base and 7 bases, with 7 bases remaining between them. Germline assignment: CDR1 SGHTA and CDR2 FQGNSA. CDR3 length: 12 amino acids. CDR3 residues: CASSLGQGEAFF. In DNA, the CDR3 is TGTGCCAGCAGCTTAGGGCAAGGTGAAGCTTTCTTT.

The chain is built from TRBV5-1 and TRBJ2-4; no clear D gene. Germline V gives CDR1 SGHRS, CDR2 YFSETQ. The V gene lost 0 bases and the J gene lost 2 bases, with 3 bases spanning the gap. CDR3 size: 13 residues. DNA for the CDR3: TGCGCCAGCAGCTTGGGAACCAAAAACATTCAGTACTTC. It is translated as CASSLGTKNIQYF.

The chain joins TRBV4-3 to TRBJ1-3, with unresolved D. V was shortened by 0 bases and J by 2 bases, with 14 bases between the two germline ends. Per germline, CDR1 LGHNA and CDR2 YSLEER. The CDR3 extends over 17 amino acids. In nucleotides, the CDR3 is TGCGCCAGCAGCCAAGACTCCCCCTCTGGAACTGGAAACACCATATATTTT. It encodes CASSQDSPSGTGNTIYF.

The chain uses TRBV7-9 and TRBJ1-5; 9 bases line up with TRBD1. The CDR3 extends over 16 amino acids. J lost 4 bases, V lost 0 bases, and 4 bases had no gene match. CDR1 is SEHNR and CDR2 is FQNEAQ in the germline V gene (reference sequence). The CDR3 DNA follows: TGTGCCAGCAGCTTAGCCGGGACAGGGATTAATCAGCCCCAGCATTTT. Translated, it gives CASSLAGTGINQPQHF.